This T cell receptor (beta chain) was sequenced for a study of blood T cell repertoires in COVID-19. As for the study in general: Whether acute or convalescent, the COVID-19 samples came from the United States, Italy and Spain. PBMCs, B-cell-depleted T cells, or T cells provided the cDNA or gDNA that made up the material.

The V end was cut by 7 bases, the J end by 1 base, with 20 bases between. CDR3 length: 17 residues. Germline V gives CDR1 MDHEN, CDR2 SYDVKM. TCRdb's table, derived via immunoSEQ multiplex PCR, lists solely in-frame clones and lacks some. The data show roughly 80,000 clones, with 70% to 90% seen just once and roughly 5.3% held by the top ten. The clonotype originates from a woman at least 80 years old with active or convalescent COVID-19. What was sequenced was peripheral blood. The chain combines TRBV28 with TRBJ2-1; a weak D match, TRBD2 (5 bases). CDR3 DNA: TGTGCCAGCACCGGGGTAGTGTCCCCCGGGTCCTACAATGAGCAGTTCTTC. This codes for CASTGVVSPGSYNEQFF.